These 29 T cell receptor beta chains were all obtained from the same sample, sequenced in a study of technical replicates of blood from several donors. Method: immunoSEQ multiplex PCR; TCRdb's copy keeps in-frame clones and lacks some. This sample yields approximately 88,000 clones, of which about 96% are seen a single time; about 0.3% belongs to the top ten. The sequenced sample consisted of T cells isolated from PBMCs. The receptor source for this set is a human donor in good health.

The chain carries TRBV28 and TRBJ1-2, with TRBD1 matching 7 bases. Germline CDR1 and CDR2: MDHEN and SYDVKM. The V and J ends lost 7 bases and 8 bases, in that order; junction bases with no gene match: 13. The length of the CDR3 is 14 residues. The CDR3: CASTLGWDRHGYTF. The DNA for the CDR3 is TGTGCCAGCACCCTGGGATGGGACAGACACGGCTACACCTTC.

The chain employs TRBV10-3 and TRBJ1-4, with 7 nucleotides matching TRBD1. The CDR3 loop spans 15 amino acids. Trimming took 4 bases from V and 7 from J; bases not matched to a gene: 9. Germline-derived CDR1 and CDR2 are ENHRY and SYGVKD. In DNA form, the CDR3 reads TGTGCCATCAGTGCCCTAACAGGGGACGGTGAAAAACTGTTTTTT. It translates to CAISALTGDGEKLFF.

Note on this clone: This specimen includes other DNA sequences encoding the same CDR3. The chain links TRBV27 to TRBJ2-7; unclear D gene. Germline V gene lookup returns CDR1 MNHEY and CDR2 SMNVEV (reference sequence). There are 13 residues in the CDR3. Trimming took off 2 bases at V and 3 bases at J, with 8 bases between the two ends. The CDR3 region has the DNA TGTGCCAGCAGTTTAAGTTCAGGCTACGAGCAGTACTTC. As protein: CASSLSSGYEQYF.

The V gene is TRBV7-8, the J gene TRBJ2-1; 8 bases are shared with TRBD2. Germline lookup yields CDR1 SGHVS and CDR2 FQNEAQ. The V and J ends lost 2 bases and 7 bases, in that order; junction bases with no gene match: 7. The CDR3 spans 15 residues. The CDR3 DNA is TGTGCCAGCAGCTTACTCCAGCGGGAGTCTAATGAGCAGTTCTTC. Translating it yields CASSLLQRESNEQFF.

This rearrangement joins TRBV11-2 to TRBJ2-5, with D hard to call. The germline gives CDR1 SGHAT, CDR2 FQNNGV. The CDR3 has 15 residues. Trimming took off 2 bases at V and 1 base at J, with 11 bases between the two ends. The CDR3 is CASSLNRPPQETQYF. In DNA form, the CDR3 reads TGTGCCAGCAGCTTAAACAGACCACCCCAAGAGACCCAGTACTTC. Full variable domain (outside the CDR3, taken from reference TRBV11-2 and TRBJ2-5): EAGVAQSPRYKIIEKRQSVAFWCNPISGHATLYWYQQILGQGPKLLIQFQNNGVVDDSQLPKDRFSAERLKGVDSTLKIQPAKLEDSAVYLCASSLNRPPQETQYFGPGTRLLVL.

This clone showed up just once. The V gene is TRBV29-1, the J gene TRBJ1-4; possible D gene TRBD1, 5 bases. The germline V gene encodes CDR1 SQVTM and CDR2 ANQGSEA. V was clipped by 8 bases and J by 8 bases, with 27 bases between them. CDR3 size: 16 residues. This CDR3 reads CSLEGFPTLRGEKLFF. The CDR3 bases are TGCAGCCTGGAGGGCTTTCCTACCCTAAGGGGAGAAAAACTGTTTTTT. The full variable domain, with the rest looked up from reference TRBV29-1 and TRBJ1-4, is SAVISQKPSRDICQRGTSLTIQCQVDSQVTMMFWYRQQPGQSLTLIATANQGSEATYESGFVIDKFPISRPNLTFSTLTVSNMSPEDSSIYLCSLEGFPTLRGEKLFFGSGTQLSVL.

The chain joins TRBV6-1 to TRBJ1-1; tentatively, D is TRBD1 (5 bases). The CDR3 is 13 amino acids. The ends were cut back, 8 bases at V and 6 bases at J, with 16 bases in the middle. Germline V gives CDR1 MNHNS, CDR2 SASEGT. CDR3 sequence: CASGLTVRAEAFF. The CDR3 DNA sequence: TGTGCCAGCGGTCTGACAGTTCGGGCTGAAGCTTTCTTT.

The chain combines TRBV5-3 with TRBJ2-1; 8 bases line up with TRBD2. TRBV5-3 is reported as an ORF; its role is uncertain. Trimming removed 0 bases from V and 6 bases from J; junction bases left unmatched: 2. The CDR3 length is 14 residues. This chain's CDR3 is CARSLGLAGNEQFF. The CDR3, as DNA: TGTGCCAGAAGCTTGGGGCTAGCGGGCAATGAGCAGTTCTTC.

The rearrangement uses TRBV6-1 and TRBJ2-7; tentative D call: TRBD2 (7 bases). Germline assignment: CDR1 MNHNS and CDR2 SASEGT. Trimming shortened V by 7 bases and J by 3 bases, and 13 bases separated the two germline ends. CDR3 size: 13 residues. The CDR3 spells CASNGGGIYEQYF. The CDR3 DNA reads as TGTGCCAGCAACGGCGGGGGCATCTACGAGCAGTACTTC.

This chain uses TRBV29-1 with TRBJ1-2; D ambiguous. The CDR3 consists of 14 residues. With 7 bases removed from V and 1 base from J, the gap between germline ends came to 16 bases. Germline-derived CDR1 and CDR2 are SQVTM and ANQGSEA. The CDR3 DNA sequence: TGCAGCGACGAGGGCCGGGGATATAACTATGGCTACACCTTC. Amino acids: CSDEGRGYNYGYTF. Combining the CDR3 with reference TRBV29-1 and TRBJ1-2 gives the whole variable domain SAVISQKPSRDICQRGTSLTIQCQVDSQVTMMFWYRQQPGQSLTLIATANQGSEATYESGFVIDKFPISRPNLTFSTLTVSNMSPEDSSIYLCSDEGRGYNYGYTFGSGTRLTVV.

The chain has TRBV19 and TRBJ2-3, with 8 bases aligning to TRBD2. Trimming removed 5 bases from V and 4 bases from J; junction bases left unmatched: 8. The CDR3 runs to 15 residues. CDR1 is LNHDA and CDR2 is SQIVND in the germline V gene (reference sequence). This CDR3 is CASSPVTGGPDTQYF. The DNA for the CDR3 is TGTGCCAGTAGTCCCGTAACGGGAGGGCCAGATACGCAGTATTTT.

CDR3 residues: CASSQGQGANTGELFF. CDR3 sequence (DNA): TGCGCCAGCAGCCAAGGACAGGGGGCGAACACCGGGGAGCTGTTTTTT. The rearrangement uses TRBV4-3 and TRBJ2-2; 9 bases align to TRBD1. This CDR3 is built from 16 residues. Per the germline V gene, CDR1 is LGHNA and CDR2 is YSLEER. The junction had 0 bases not matched to a gene; V was cut back by 1 base and J by 0 bases.

This chain connects TRBV30 to TRBJ1-1; unclear D gene. This CDR3 has 12 residues. Germline CDR1 reads GTSNPN; CDR2 reads SVGIG (reference sequence). V dropped 2 bases and J dropped 2 bases, with 6 bases sitting between them. Here the CDR3 DNA reads TGTGCCTGGAGTATGAGTAACACTGAAGCTTTCTTT. Its protein is CAWSMSNTEAFF.

The chain combines TRBV19 with TRBJ2-5, with 7 bases fitting TRBD2. The CDR3 is made up of 14 amino acids. The germline gives CDR1 LNHDA, CDR2 SQIVND (reference sequence). Trimming cost V 6 bases and J 5 bases; bases outside gene matches: 9. CDR3 DNA sequence: TGTGCCAGTAGCCATGGGAGGGCCTTGGAGACCCAGTACTTC. It codes for CASSHGRALETQYF.

The chain couples TRBV5-6 to TRBJ2-5; D is uncertain. The CDR3 runs 16 residues. V was cut by 3 bases and J by 1 base, with 16 bases left in between. The germline gives CDR1 SGHDT, CDR2 YYEEEE. In DNA, the CDR3 is TGTGCCAGCAGCTCCCCCGCGGAGTCCGCCCAAGAGACCCAGTACTTC. Amino acids: CASSSPAESAQETQYF.

The chain joins TRBV4-1 to TRBJ2-7; 7 bases are a match to TRBD1. The V gene end was trimmed by 4 bases and the J gene end by 2 bases; junction bases not matched to a gene: 5. This CDR3 is 14 amino acids long. Germline values: CDR1 MGHRA, CDR2 YSYEKL. The CDR3 is CASSRIGQAYEQYF. The CDR3 DNA is TGCGCCAGCAGCCGAATTGGACAGGCCTACGAGCAGTACTTC.

The chain recombines TRBV11-1 with TRBJ2-5; 7 nucleotides align to TRBD2. The ends lost 5 bases at V and 3 bases at J; junction bases unmatched: 6. This CDR3 is built from 14 residues. Germline V gives CDR1 SGHAT, CDR2 FQDESV (reference sequence). The CDR3 DNA reads as TGTGCCAGCAGCCCCCTCGGGGGGAAAGAGACCCAGTACTTC. It yields the protein CASSPLGGKETQYF.

The rearrangement uses TRBV19 and TRBJ1-5; perhaps TRBD1 as D (6 bases). The CDR3 is 14 amino acids. CDR1 and CDR2 (germline): LNHDA, SQIVND (reference sequence). V was cut by 6 bases and J by 1 base, with 10 bases left in between. CDR3 in amino acids: CASSLGTSNQPQHF. In nucleotides, the CDR3 is TGTGCCAGTAGCCTGGGGACAAGCAATCAGCCCCAGCATTTT.

Ten or more counts support this clone. V and J are TRBV7-2 and TRBJ2-3; perhaps TRBD1 as D (6 bases). With 3 bases removed from V and 5 bases from J, the gap between germline ends came to 18 bases. The length of the CDR3 is 16 residues. Germline CDR1 and CDR2: SGHTA and FQGNSA. CDR3 residues: CASSFSSASGQDTQYF. In DNA, the CDR3 is TGTGCCAGCAGCTTCAGTTCGGCGTCGGGACAAGATACGCAGTATTTT.

The J gene is TRBJ2-7, the V gene TRBV6-5, with 8 bases fitting TRBD1. The CDR3 totals 13 residues. V was clipped by 8 bases and J by 6 bases; unmatched bases: 9. CDR1 and CDR2 (germline): MNHEY, SVGAGI. The DNA for the CDR3 is TGTGCCAGCTCAACAGGGGGAAATTCCGAGCAGTACTTC. Translation gives CASSTGGNSEQYF.

The chain couples TRBV28 to TRBJ2-5; TRBD2 agrees at 8 bases. Germline V lookup: CDR1 MDHEN, CDR2 SYDVKM. The V gene end was trimmed by 6 bases and the J gene end by 4 bases; junction bases not matched to a gene: 7. The CDR3 length is 14 residues. The CDR3 nucleotides are TGTGCCAGCAGACCCCCCGGGGGGGTAGAGACCCAGTACTTC. It is translated as CASRPPGGVETQYF. Based on the CDR3 plus reference TRBV28 and TRBJ2-5, the full variable domain is DVKVTQSSRYLVKRTGEKVFLECVQDMDHENMFWYRQDPGLGLRLIYFSYDVKMKEKGDIPEGYSVSREKKERFSLILESASTNQTSMYLCASRPPGGVETQYFGPGTRLLVL.

The gene calls are TRBV5-1 and TRBJ2-7; no clear D. The germline gives CDR1 SGHRS, CDR2 YFSETQ. The ends were cut back, 2 bases at V and 4 bases at J, with 13 bases in the middle. The CDR3 loop spans 14 amino acids. CDR3 DNA: TGCGCCAGCAGCTTTTATGGCGGATGGTACGAGCAGTACTTC. Its protein is CASSFYGGWYEQYF. Filled out from reference TRBV5-1 and TRBJ2-7, the complete variable domain reads KAGVTQTPRYLIKTRGQQVTLSCSPISGHRSVSWYQQTPGQGLQFLFEYFSETQRNKGNFPGRFSGRQFSNSRSEMNVSTLELGDSALYLCASSFYGGWYEQYFGPGTRLTVT.

The V gene is TRBV5-1, the J gene TRBJ2-7, with D possibly matching TRBD2 (6 bases). This CDR3 has 13 residues. Per germline, CDR1 SGHRS and CDR2 YFSETQ. Between the trimmed V and J ends, which lost 7 bases and 1 base, there was a span of 12 bases. The CDR3 coding sequence is TGCGCCAGCTCGGCGGGACCTTCCTACGAGCAGTACTTC. Translation: CASSAGPSYEQYF.

The chain couples TRBV28 to TRBJ2-3, with 10 bases fitting TRBD2. This CDR3 contains 14 residues. With 10 bases clipped from V and 4 bases from J, the junction kept 8 bases outside the gene matches. The germline V gene has CDR1 MDHEN and CDR2 SYDVKM. The CDR3 spells CATASGRIADTQYF. The CDR3 DNA sequence: TGTGCCACCGCTAGCGGGAGAATTGCAGATACGCAGTATTTT.

The rearrangement uses TRBV6-5 and TRBJ1-1; D gene uncertain. CDR1 is MNHEY, CDR2 SVGAGI, per germline. This CDR3 comprises 14 residues. V was shortened by 2 bases and J by 2 bases, with 9 bases between the two germline ends. This CDR3 reads CASSYGPANTEAFF. DNA of the CDR3: TGTGCCAGCAGTTACGGGCCAGCAAACACTGAAGCTTTCTTT.

The V gene is TRBV30, the J gene TRBJ1-2; 7 bases match TRBD1. V trimming: 0 bases; J trimming: 8 bases; junction bases outside the gene matches: 0. Germline lookup yields CDR1 GTSNPN and CDR2 SVGIG (reference sequence). CDR3 size: 11 residues. CDR3 loop: CAWSVGGGYTF. The CDR3 DNA is TGTGCCTGGAGTGTAGGGGGCGGCTACACCTTC.

The V and J genes are TRBV10-3 and TRBJ2-1; 7 positions match TRBD1. Germline values: CDR1 ENHRY, CDR2 SYGVKD. After removal of 7 bases from V and 3 bases from J, the junction contained 9 bases not matched to a gene. The CDR3 contains 15 residues. The CDR3 sequence: CAITEGTDLYNEQFF. DNA for the CDR3: TGTGCCATCACCGAAGGGACAGATCTCTACAATGAGCAGTTCTTC.

The rearrangement joins TRBV4-1 to TRBJ2-7; D possibly corresponds to TRBD1 (5 bases). V was clipped by 0 bases and J by 3 bases, with 12 bases between them. The CDR3 has 15 residues. Looked up from germline, CDR1 is MGHRA and CDR2 is YSYEKL. The chain's CDR3 is CASSQEWGPDYEQYF. The DNA for the CDR3 is TGCGCCAGCAGCCAAGAATGGGGCCCTGACTACGAGCAGTACTTC.

The gene calls are TRBV5-1 and TRBJ1-3, with D maybe TRBD1 (6 bases). The CDR3 has 16 residues. CDR1 and CDR2 from the germline V gene are SGHRS and YFSETQ. V was cut by 4 bases and J by 0 bases, with 14 bases left in between. CDR3 coding DNA: TGCGCCAGCAGCCCGGAAACAGGGATCTCTGGAAACACCATATATTTT. The encoded protein is CASSPETGISGNTIYF.